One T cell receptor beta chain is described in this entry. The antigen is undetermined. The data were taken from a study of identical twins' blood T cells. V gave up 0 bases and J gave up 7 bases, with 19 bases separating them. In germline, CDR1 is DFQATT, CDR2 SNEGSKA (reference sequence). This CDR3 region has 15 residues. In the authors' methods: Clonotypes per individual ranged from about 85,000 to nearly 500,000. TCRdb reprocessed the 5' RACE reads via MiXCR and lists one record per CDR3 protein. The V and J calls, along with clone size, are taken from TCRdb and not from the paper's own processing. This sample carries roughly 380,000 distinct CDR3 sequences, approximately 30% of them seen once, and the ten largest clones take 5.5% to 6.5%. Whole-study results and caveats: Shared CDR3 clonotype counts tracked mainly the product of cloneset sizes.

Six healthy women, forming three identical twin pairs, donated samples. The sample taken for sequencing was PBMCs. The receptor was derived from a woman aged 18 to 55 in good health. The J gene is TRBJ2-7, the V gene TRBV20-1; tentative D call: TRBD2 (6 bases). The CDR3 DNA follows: TGCAGTGCTAGAGATGGGAGGCAGGTCAGTCCTGAGCAGTACTTC. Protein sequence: CSARDGRQVSPEQYF.